Following are 3 T cell receptor beta chains from one sample sequenced in a study of PD-1 blockade in classical Hodgkin lymphoma. Data came from immunoSEQ multiplex PCR; TCRdb stores just in-frame clones and leaves some out. The profile shows 50,000 or so clones, approximately 90% of them singletons. Relapse was seen in all patients after autologous stem cell transplantation, and brentuximab vedotin exposure was variable. Material: peripheral blood mononuclear cells (PBMCs), obtained before the second cycle of nivolumab. The receptors originated from a human donor with classical Hodgkin lymphoma.

V and J are TRBV30 and TRBJ1-4; the D gene is possibly TRBD1 (5 bases). This CDR3 spans 16 amino acids. The ends were cut back, 3 bases at V and 6 bases at J, with 20 bases in the middle. In germline, CDR1 is GTSNPN, CDR2 SVGIG (reference sequence). This CDR3 is CAWRGLGTSTYEKLFF. In DNA form, the CDR3 reads TGTGCCTGGAGGGGCCTCGGGACCTCGACCTATGAAAAACTGTTTTTT.

This chain joins TRBV30 and TRBJ2-7, with TRBD1 matching over 10 bases. Germline CDR1 GTSNPN, CDR2 SVGIG (reference sequence). J lost 4 bases, V lost 1 base, and 10 bases had no gene match. The CDR3 sequence is 16 residues long. The CDR3 DNA reads TGTGCCTGGAGTGGGGACAGGGGAAGTTGGGTATACGAGCAGTACTTC. Its translation is CAWSGDRGSWVYEQYF.

This clone came up a few times. The chain joins TRBV27 to TRBJ2-1; 11 nucleotides line up with TRBD2. This CDR3 has 16 amino acids. V lost 2 bases and J lost 6; bases outside the gene matches: 6. Germline assignment: CDR1 MNHEY and CDR2 SMNVEV (reference sequence). The CDR3 DNA sequence: TGTGCCAGCAGTTTAGAACTAGCGGGAGCGGGCAATGAGCAGTTCTTC. Its protein is CASSLELAGAGNEQFF.